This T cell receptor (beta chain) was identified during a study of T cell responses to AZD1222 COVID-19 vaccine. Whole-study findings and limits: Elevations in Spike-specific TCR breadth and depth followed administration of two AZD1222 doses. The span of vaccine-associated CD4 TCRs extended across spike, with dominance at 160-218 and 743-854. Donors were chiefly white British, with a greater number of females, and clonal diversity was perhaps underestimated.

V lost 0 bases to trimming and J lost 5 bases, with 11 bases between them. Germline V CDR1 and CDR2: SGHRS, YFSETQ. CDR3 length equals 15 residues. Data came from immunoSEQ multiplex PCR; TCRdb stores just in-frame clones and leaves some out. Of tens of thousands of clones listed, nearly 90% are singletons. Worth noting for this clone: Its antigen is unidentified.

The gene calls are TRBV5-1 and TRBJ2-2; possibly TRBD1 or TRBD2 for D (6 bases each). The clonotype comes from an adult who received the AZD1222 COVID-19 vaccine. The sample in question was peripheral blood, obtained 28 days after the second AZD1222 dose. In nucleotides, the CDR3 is TGCGCCAGCAGCTTGGTGCCGGGGGCGACCGGGGAGCTGTTTTTT. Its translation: CASSLVPGATGELFF. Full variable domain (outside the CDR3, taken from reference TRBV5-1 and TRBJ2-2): KAGVTQTPRYLIKTRGQQVTLSCSPISGHRSVSWYQQTPGQGLQFLFEYFSETQRNKGNFPGRFSGRQFSNSRSEMNVSTLELGDSALYLCASSLVPGATGELFFGEGSRLTVL.